These 7 T cell receptor beta chains came from one sample sequenced in a study of beta chain features in type 1 diabetes. Regarding the study as a whole: Shortening of TCRB CDR3s, moderate but significant, appeared in all four CD4+ subsets of Type 1 diabetes patients.

Reverse transcribing all isolated RNA meant expressed TCRB transcripts were sequenced. TCRdb keeps only in-frame clones here, not all; method: immunoSEQ multiplex PCR. The sample carries roughly 260,000 clones, roughly 22% recorded once. Antigen specificity for these receptors is unknown. The sequenced sample consisted of naive CD4+ T cells from blood. The receptors shown here come from a middle-aged woman with type 1 diabetes.

This clone was detected only a few times. The rearrangement uses TRBV2 and TRBJ2-1; no definite D call. Per germline, CDR1 SNHLY and CDR2 FYNNEI. V was cut by 6 bases and J by 0 bases, with 12 bases left in between. The CDR3 is made up of 15 amino acids. DNA for the CDR3: TGTGCCAGCAGCCGAGACCAGGACTCCTACAATGAGCAGTTCTTC. Its protein is CASSRDQDSYNEQFF. The full variable domain, completed using reference TRBV2 and TRBJ2-1, is EPEVTQTPSHQVTQMGQEVILRCVPISNHLYFYWYRQILGQKVEFLVSFYNNEISEKSEIFDDQFSVERPDGSNFTLKIRSTKLEDSAMYFCASSRDQDSYNEQFFGPGTRLTVL.

The chain combines TRBV5-1 with TRBJ2-1, with 11 positions matching TRBD1. The CDR3 has 15 residues. The germline V gene has CDR1 SGHRS and CDR2 YFSETQ. V was pared by 6 bases and J by 2 bases, with 4 bases of the junction left unmatched. DNA for the CDR3: TGCGCCAGCACCCCGGGACAGGGGGCCTACAATGAGCAGTTCTTC. Translation: CASTPGQGAYNEQFF.

This clone turned up a few times. CDR3 nucleotide sequence: TGCAGTGCTACCGGGATTGAAGCTTTCTTT. As protein: CSATGIEAFF. The chain combines TRBV20-1 with TRBJ1-1; D uncertain. Per germline, CDR1 DFQATT and CDR2 SNEGSKA (reference sequence). V was cut by 4 bases and J by 7 bases, with 7 bases left in between. The CDR3 consists of 10 residues.

This clone was observed a handful of times. The genes are TRBV13 and TRBJ1-5; TRBD1 matches at 7 bases. Losses at the gene ends were 2 bases for V and 6 bases for J; bases not matched to a gene: 13. CDR1 is PRHDT, CDR2 FYEKMQ, per germline (reference sequence). The CDR3 is 17 residues long. CDR3 loop: CASSLRRLGTAPQPQHF. The CDR3 DNA sequence: TGTGCCAGCAGCTTAAGAAGGTTGGGGACAGCGCCTCAGCCCCAGCATTTT.

This clone was recorded a few times. The chain recombines TRBV6-6 with TRBJ2-1; TRBD1 might be the D (6 bases). Germline CDR1 is MNHNY and CDR2 is SVGAGI (reference sequence). Trimming stripped 6 bases from V and 4 bases from J, with 13 bases between. The CDR3 length is 14 residues. The CDR3 region has the DNA TGTGCCAGCAGACCGTGGACAGCTTACAATGAGCAGTTCTTC. It encodes CASRPWTAYNEQFF.

The chain recombines TRBV14 with TRBJ1-4, with 7 bases that match TRBD1. The J segment lost 5 bases and the V segment lost 5 bases, leaving 8 bases of the junction unmatched. The CDR3 loop spans 15 amino acids. Germline assignment: CDR1 SGHDN and CDR2 FVKESK. This CDR3 is CASSERQGTNEKLFF. The CDR3 nucleotides are TGTGCCAGCAGCGAAAGACAGGGAACGAATGAAAAACTGTTTTTT.

This sequence joins TRBV9 and TRBJ1-4; TRBD1 agrees at 9 bases. The CDR3 runs 15 residues. Trimming removed 3 bases from V and 2 bases from J; junction bases left unmatched: 2. The V gene's germline CDR1 is SGDLS and CDR2 YYNGEE. CDR3 DNA: TGTGCCAGCAGCGCCGGGACAGGGACTAATGAAAAACTGTTTTTT. This encodes CASSAGTGTNEKLFF.